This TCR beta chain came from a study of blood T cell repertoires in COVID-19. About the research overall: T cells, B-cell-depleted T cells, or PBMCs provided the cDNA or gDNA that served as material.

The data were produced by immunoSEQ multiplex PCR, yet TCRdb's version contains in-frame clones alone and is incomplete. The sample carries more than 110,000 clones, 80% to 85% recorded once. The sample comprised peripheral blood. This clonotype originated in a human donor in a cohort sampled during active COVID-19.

The DNA for the CDR3 is TGTGCCAGCAGTTACGCTGGCGGACTGAACACCGGGGAGCTGTTTTTT. This encodes CASSYAGGLNTGELFF. This sequence joins TRBV6-5 and TRBJ2-2; the D gene is possibly TRBD2 (5 bases). The CDR3 loop spans 16 amino acids. Germline V lookup: CDR1 MNHEY, CDR2 SVGAGI. Trimming left V 2 bases short and J 1 base short, with 11 bases between.